This T cell receptor beta chain is from a study of blood T cell repertoires in COVID-19. In the study overall: The samples span acute and convalescent COVID-19 from the United States, Italy and Spain.

This clone occurred a few times. Per the original data handling: Amplification of reference gene primers provided the estimated nucleated cell counts. Libraries were prepared by immunoSEQ multiplex PCR; TCRdb keeps only in-frame clonotypes and omits some of them. The V and J calls and clone size are taken from that table; D and trimming were inferred from the DNA. The repertoire holds fewer than 250,000 clones, with 88% as singletons. The CDR3 length is 14 residues. Trimming shortened V by 2 bases and J by 7 bases, and 13 bases separated the two germline ends. In germline, CDR1 is MNHEY, CDR2 SVGAGI. This TCR derives from a woman aged 60 to 75 with acute or convalescent COVID-19. The sequencing input was peripheral blood. The chain uses TRBV6-5 and TRBJ2-3; D gene unclear. The CDR3 reads CASSYDGSRNTQYF. In DNA, the CDR3 is TGTGCCAGCAGTTACGACGGATCCAGGAATACGCAGTATTTT.